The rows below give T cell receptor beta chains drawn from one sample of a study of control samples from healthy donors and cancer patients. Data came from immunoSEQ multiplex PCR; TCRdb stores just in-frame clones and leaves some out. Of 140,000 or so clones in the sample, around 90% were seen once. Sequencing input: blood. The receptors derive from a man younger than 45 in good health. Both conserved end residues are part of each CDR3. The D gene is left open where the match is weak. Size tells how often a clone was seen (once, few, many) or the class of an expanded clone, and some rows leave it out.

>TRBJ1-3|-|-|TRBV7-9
CASSPSDGGSSGNTIYF
TGTGCCAGCAGCCCTTCCGACGGGGGGAGCTCTGGAAACACCATATATTTT
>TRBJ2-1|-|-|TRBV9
CASSVALGSSSYNEQFF
TGTGCCAGCAGCGTAGCTCTTGGGTCTAGCTCCTACAATGAGCAGTTCTTC
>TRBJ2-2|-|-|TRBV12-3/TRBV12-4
CASSWDNTGELFF
TGTGCCAGCAGTTGGGACAACACCGGGGAGCTGTTTTTT
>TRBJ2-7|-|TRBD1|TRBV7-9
CASSFAGGHEQYF
TGTGCCAGCAGCTTTGCAGGGGGCCACGAGCAGTACTTC
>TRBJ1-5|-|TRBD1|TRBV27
CASQGGYGQPQHF
TGTGCCAGCCAGGGGGGGTATGGGCAGCCCCAGCATTTT
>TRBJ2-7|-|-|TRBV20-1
CSPSSSYEQYF
TGCAGTCCCTCAAGTTCCTACGAGCAGTACTTC
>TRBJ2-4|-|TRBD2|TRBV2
CASTPGGNIQYF
TGTGCCAGCACCCCGGGGGGTAACATTCAGTACTTC
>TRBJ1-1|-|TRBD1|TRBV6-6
CASILRDRRFGEAFF
TGTGCCAGCATTCTCCGGGACAGAAGGTTCGGTGAAGCTTTCTTT
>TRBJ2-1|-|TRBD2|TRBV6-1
CASSEGLAGGNEQFF
TGTGCCAGCAGTGAAGGACTAGCGGGAGGCAATGAGCAGTTCTTC
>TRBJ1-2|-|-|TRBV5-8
CASSLGGVYGYTF
TGTGCCAGCAGCTTGGGGGGAGTTTATGGCTACACCTTC
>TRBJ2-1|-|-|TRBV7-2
CASSLVAGIYNEQFF
TGTGCCAGCAGCTTAGTGGCGGGAATCTACAATGAGCAGTTCTTC
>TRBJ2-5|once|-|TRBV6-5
CASYGRPQETQYF
TGTGCCAGTTACGGGAGACCCCAAGAGACCCAGTACTTC